What follows are 16 T cell receptor beta chains derived from one specimen sequenced in a study of cytomegalovirus exposure and HLA in healthy donors. The PCR was carried out with 60 Vbeta primers and 13 Jbeta primers. Clones were read by immunoSEQ multiplex PCR, and TCRdb kept only the in-frame ones, dropping some. The top ten clones hold roughly 7.1% of a sample with 80,000 or so clones, around three quarters of them seen once. The material sequenced was PBMCs. These receptors came from a woman between 35 and 50 years old in good health and CMV-seronegative.

The chain joins TRBV6-1 to TRBJ1-5, with 8 bases fitting TRBD1. CDR1 and CDR2 (germline): MNHNS, SASEGT. The ends lost 5 bases at V and 6 bases at J; junction bases unmatched: 6. The CDR3 runs to 14 residues. Written as DNA, the CDR3 is TGTGCCAGCAGTCCCGACAGGGGAAGTCAGCCCCAGCATTTT. This sequence encodes CASSPDRGSQPQHF.

V and J are TRBV9 and TRBJ2-7, with 8 bases identical to TRBD1. V trimming: 4 bases; J trimming: 1 base; junction bases outside the gene matches: 7. The CDR3 loop spans 15 amino acids. Germline V CDR1 and CDR2: SGDLS, YYNGEE. The CDR3: CASSPPDRDSYEQYF. As DNA, the CDR3 is TGTGCCAGCAGCCCCCCGGACAGGGATTCCTACGAGCAGTACTTC.

The chain employs TRBV7-9 and TRBJ2-7; D possibly corresponds to TRBD2 (6 bases). The CDR3 extends over 16 amino acids. Per germline, CDR1 SEHNR and CDR2 FQNEAQ (reference sequence). V lost 0 bases, J lost 3 bases, and 15 bases lay in between. The chain's CDR3 is CASSLALGGAYYEQYF. CDR3 coding DNA: TGTGCCAGCAGCTTAGCGCTCGGAGGGGCCTACTACGAGCAGTACTTC.

This chain uses TRBV2 with TRBJ1-2, with unresolved D. Germline CDR1 SNHLY, CDR2 FYNNEI. V lost 7 bases to trimming and J lost 0 bases, with 15 bases between them. The CDR3 contains 15 residues. CDR3: CASTLREPANYGYTF. As DNA, the CDR3 is TGTGCCAGCACCCTGAGAGAGCCCGCTAACTATGGCTACACCTTC.

In this sample, this clone turned up a few times. The chain uses TRBV27 and TRBJ2-7; 13 positions agree with TRBD2. The CDR3 is 17 amino acids. CDR1 is MNHEY, CDR2 SMNVEV, per germline (reference sequence). The J segment lost 3 bases and the V segment lost 1 base, leaving 6 bases of the junction unmatched. CDR3 loop: CASSLFWGTSGVYEQYF. For the CDR3, the DNA is TGTGCCAGCAGTTTATTCTGGGGGACTAGCGGGGTCTACGAGCAGTACTTC.

The CDR3 loop reads CASTTGGPYGYTF. CDR3 bases: TGTGCCAGTACCACGGGAGGCCCTTATGGCTACACCTTC. This rearrangement joins TRBV28 to TRBJ1-2; no clear D gene. Between the trimmed V and J ends, which lost 9 bases and 5 bases, there was a span of 16 bases. Germline-derived CDR1 and CDR2 are MDHEN and SYDVKM. CDR3 length equals 13 residues.

This clone was found a few times. The V call is TRBV2, the J call TRBJ2-7; D may be TRBD1 (6 bases). This CDR3 has 15 amino acids. The V end was cut by 0 bases, the J end by 0 bases, with 9 bases between. The germline V gene has CDR1 SNHLY and CDR2 FYNNEI. The CDR3 DNA is TGTGCCAGCAGTGAAGCGGGGGCCCGCTCCTACGAGCAGTACTTC. This translates into CASSEAGARSYEQYF.

This chain uses TRBV11-1 with TRBJ2-6; D is perhaps TRBD1 (6 bases). Germline-derived CDR1 and CDR2 are SGHAT and FQDESV (reference sequence). This CDR3 is 16 amino acids long. With 5 bases removed from V and 0 bases from J, the gap between germline ends came to 11 bases. CDR3 in DNA: TGTGCCAGCAGCCTCCCGGACAGCTCTGGGGCCAACGTCCTGACTTTC. Encoded protein: CASSLPDSSGANVLTF.

The CDR3, as DNA: TGCGCCAGCAACCCAACCGGGAGCTCCCAGTCCTACGAGCAGTACTTC. It specifies CASNPTGSSQSYEQYF. The genes are TRBV5-1 and TRBJ2-7, with D possibly TRBD2 on 6 matching bases. V shed 6 bases and J shed 1 base, with 20 bases lying between them. Germline loops: CDR1 SGHRS, CDR2 YFSETQ. The CDR3 is 16 residues long.

V usage is TRBV10-1 and J usage is TRBJ2-7, with 9 bases matching TRBD2. V lost 6 bases and J lost 2; bases outside the gene matches: 5. This CDR3 is 14 amino acids long. The V gene's germline CDR1 is WNHNN and CDR2 SYGVQD (reference sequence). The CDR3 is CASSASGDTYEQYF. For the CDR3, the DNA is TGCGCCAGCAGCGCTAGCGGGGATACCTACGAGCAGTACTTC.

This rearrangement joins TRBV7-8 to TRBJ2-5, with D hard to call. The CDR3 contains 14 residues. Per germline, CDR1 SGHVS and CDR2 FQNEAQ. The V gene lost 3 bases and the J gene lost 2 bases, with 10 bases spanning the gap. DNA for the CDR3: TGTGCCAGCAGCTTCGCTAGTAATCAAGAGACCCAGTACTTC. Amino acids: CASSFASNQETQYF.

This rearrangement joins TRBV2 to TRBJ1-6; 8 bases are shared with TRBD1. V trimming: 7 bases; J trimming: 0 bases; junction bases outside the gene matches: 5. CDR3 length: 16 residues. The germline CDR1 and CDR2 sequences are SNHLY and FYNNEI. The CDR3 coding sequence is TGTGCCAGCACCTTGGACAGGGTCTCCTATAATTCACCCCTCCACTTT. This translates into CASTLDRVSYNSPLHF.

The CDR3 coding sequence is TGTGCCAGCAGGATTTGGGCTAGCGGGACCTACGAGCAGTACTTC. Its protein product is CASRIWASGTYEQYF. The gene calls are TRBV27 and TRBJ2-5, with TRBD2 identical over 9 bases. The end of the DNA fits TRBJ2-7 better, so the J call may be wrong. CDR3 length equals 15 residues. Per the germline V gene, CDR1 is MNHEY and CDR2 is SMNVEV (reference sequence).

The J gene is TRBJ1-5, the V gene TRBV28; TRBD1 agrees at 8 bases. Per germline, CDR1 MDHEN and CDR2 SYDVKM. Unmatched junction bases numbered 4, after V lost 6 bases and J lost 0 bases. This CDR3 spans 15 amino acids. The CDR3 reads CASRDRERSNQPQHF. In nucleotides, the CDR3 is TGTGCCAGCAGGGACAGGGAACGTAGCAATCAGCCCCAGCATTTT.

This chain connects TRBV6-4 to TRBJ1-1; possible D gene TRBD1, 6 bases. The V end was cut by 6 bases, the J end by 1 base, with 12 bases between. The germline CDR1 and CDR2 sequences are MRHNA and SNTAGT. The CDR3 loop spans 14 amino acids. This chain's CDR3 is CASRRDTWNTEAFF. CDR3 sequence (DNA): TGTGCCAGCAGACGGGACACTTGGAACACTGAAGCTTTCTTT.

CDR3 DNA sequence: TGTGCCAGCAGCTTAGCAGGGGGCGCGGACCAGCCCCAGCATTTT. Protein sequence: CASSLAGGADQPQHF. This chain joins TRBV7-2 and TRBJ1-5, with 7 bases aligning to TRBD1. CDR3 length equals 15 residues. Losses at the gene ends were 0 bases for V and 7 bases for J; bases not matched to a gene: 6. The germline CDR1 and CDR2 sequences are SGHTA and FQGNSA.